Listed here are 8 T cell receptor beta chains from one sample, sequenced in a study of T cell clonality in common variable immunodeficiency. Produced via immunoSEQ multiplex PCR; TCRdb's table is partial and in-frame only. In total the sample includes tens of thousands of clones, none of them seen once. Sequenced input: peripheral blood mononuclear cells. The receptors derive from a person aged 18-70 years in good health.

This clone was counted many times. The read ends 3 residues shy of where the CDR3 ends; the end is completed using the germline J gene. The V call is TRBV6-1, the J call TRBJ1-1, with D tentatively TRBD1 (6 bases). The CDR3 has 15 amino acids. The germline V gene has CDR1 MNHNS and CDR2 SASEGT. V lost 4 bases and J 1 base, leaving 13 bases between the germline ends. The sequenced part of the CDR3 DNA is TGTGCCAGCAGTGCCAGGGGAGTGGCGAACACTGAA. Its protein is CASSARGVANTE. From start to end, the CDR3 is CASSARGVANTEAFF.

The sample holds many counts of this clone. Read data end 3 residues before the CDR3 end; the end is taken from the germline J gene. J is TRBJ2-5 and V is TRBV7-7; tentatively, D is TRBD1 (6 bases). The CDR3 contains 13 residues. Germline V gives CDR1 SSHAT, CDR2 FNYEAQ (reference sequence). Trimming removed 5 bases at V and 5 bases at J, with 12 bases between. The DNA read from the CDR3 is TGTGCCAGCAGCACGGACAGTGGGGAGACC. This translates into CASSTDSGET. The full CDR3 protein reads CASSTDSGETQYF.

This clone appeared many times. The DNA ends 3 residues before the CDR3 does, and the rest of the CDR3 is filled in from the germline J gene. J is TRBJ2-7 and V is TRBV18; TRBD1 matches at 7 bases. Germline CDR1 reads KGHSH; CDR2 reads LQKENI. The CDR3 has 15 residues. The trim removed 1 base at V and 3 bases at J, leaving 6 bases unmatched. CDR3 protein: CASSPQGALNYEQYF. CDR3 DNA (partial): TGTGCCAGCTCACCACAGGGGGCTTTAAACTACGAG.

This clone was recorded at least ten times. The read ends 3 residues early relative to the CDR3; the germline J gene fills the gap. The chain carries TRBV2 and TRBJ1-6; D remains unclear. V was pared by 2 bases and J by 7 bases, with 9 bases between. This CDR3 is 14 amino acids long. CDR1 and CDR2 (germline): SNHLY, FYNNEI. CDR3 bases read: TGTGCCAGCAGTGAACTTCCCTCCAATTCACCC. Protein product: CASSELPSNSP. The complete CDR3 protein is CASSELPSNSPLHF.

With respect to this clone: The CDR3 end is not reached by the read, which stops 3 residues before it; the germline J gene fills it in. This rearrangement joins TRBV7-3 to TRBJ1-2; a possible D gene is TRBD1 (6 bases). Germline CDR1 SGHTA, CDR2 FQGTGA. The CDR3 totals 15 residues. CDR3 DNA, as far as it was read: TGTGCCAGCAGCTTACGGGGGGGCCCGTTAGGGGAC. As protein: CASSLRGGPLGD. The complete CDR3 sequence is CASSLRGGPLGDYTF.

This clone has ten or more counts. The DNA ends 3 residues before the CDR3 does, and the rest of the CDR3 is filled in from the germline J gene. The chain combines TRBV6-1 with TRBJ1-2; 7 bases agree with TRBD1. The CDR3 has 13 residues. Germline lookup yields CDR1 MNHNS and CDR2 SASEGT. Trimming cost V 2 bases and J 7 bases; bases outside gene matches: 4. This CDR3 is CASSETGTAGYTF. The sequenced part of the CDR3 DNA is TGTGCCAGCAGTGAAACAGGGACAGCTGGC.

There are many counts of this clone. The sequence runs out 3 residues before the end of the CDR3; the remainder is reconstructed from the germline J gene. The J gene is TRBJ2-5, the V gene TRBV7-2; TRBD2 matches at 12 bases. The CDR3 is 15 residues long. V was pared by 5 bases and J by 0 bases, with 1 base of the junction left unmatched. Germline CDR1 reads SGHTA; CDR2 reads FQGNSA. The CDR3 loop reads CASSRTSGDQETQYF. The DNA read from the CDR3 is TGTGCCAGCAGCCGGACTAGCGGGGACCAAGAGACC.

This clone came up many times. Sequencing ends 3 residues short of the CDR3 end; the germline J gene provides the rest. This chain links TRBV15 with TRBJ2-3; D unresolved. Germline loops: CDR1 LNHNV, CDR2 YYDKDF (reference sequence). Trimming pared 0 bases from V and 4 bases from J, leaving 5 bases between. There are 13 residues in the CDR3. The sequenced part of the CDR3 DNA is TGTGCCACCAGCAGAGATCGCGCAGATACG. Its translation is CATSRDRADT. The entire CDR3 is CATSRDRADTQYF.